One T cell receptor beta chain is described in this entry. Per the authors' pipeline: Reference gene primer amplification in the assay estimated nucleated cell counts. Produced via immunoSEQ multiplex PCR; TCRdb's table is partial and in-frame only. V and J calls and clone size are copied from that table; D and trimming were computed from the DNA. The sample yields 80,000 or so clones, around 74% seen once. This entry comes from a study of blood T cell repertoires in COVID-19. Across the study: The United States, Italy and Spain provided the acute and convalescent COVID-19 samples. PBMCs, B-cell-depleted T cells, or T cells were the source of the cDNA or gDNA that made up the material.

The V gene's germline CDR1 is SGHTA and CDR2 FQGNSA. The ends were cut back, 2 bases at V and 1 base at J, with 8 bases in the middle. CDR3 length: 14 residues. The origin of this receptor is a human donor in a cohort sampled during active COVID-19. Sequenced material: peripheral blood. The J gene is TRBJ2-5, the V gene TRBV7-2; D may be TRBD1 (6 bases). The DNA for the CDR3 is TGTGCCAGCAGCTTAAACAGGGCCCAAGAGACCCAGTACTTC. It encodes CASSLNRAQETQYF.